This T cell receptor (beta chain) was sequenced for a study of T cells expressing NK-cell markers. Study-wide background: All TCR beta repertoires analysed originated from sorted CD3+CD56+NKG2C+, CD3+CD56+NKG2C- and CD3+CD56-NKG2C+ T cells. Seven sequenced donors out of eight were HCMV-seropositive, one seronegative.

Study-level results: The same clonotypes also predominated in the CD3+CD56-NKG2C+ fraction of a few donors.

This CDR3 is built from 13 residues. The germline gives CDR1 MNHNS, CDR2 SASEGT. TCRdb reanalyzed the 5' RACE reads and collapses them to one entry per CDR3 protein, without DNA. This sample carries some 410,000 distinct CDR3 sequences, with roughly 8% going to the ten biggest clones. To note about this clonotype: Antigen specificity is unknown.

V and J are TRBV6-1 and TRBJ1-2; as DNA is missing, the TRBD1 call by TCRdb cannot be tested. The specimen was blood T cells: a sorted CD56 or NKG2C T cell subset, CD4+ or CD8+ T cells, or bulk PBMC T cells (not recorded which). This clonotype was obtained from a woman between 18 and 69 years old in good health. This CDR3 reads CASGRGPNYGYTF.